Listed below are T cell receptor beta chains from one sample, sequenced in a study of cytomegalovirus exposure and HLA in healthy donors. Repertoires were generated with immunoSEQ multiplex PCR, while TCRdb's copy carries only in-frame clones and drops some. The repertoire has 110,000 or so clones, 70% to 80% of them found once; the top ten carry less than 6%. Sequencing was done on a sample of PBMCs. These receptors all come from a woman aged 25 to 39 in good health and CMV-seropositive. Both conserved end residues are part of each CDR3. A D gene is named only where the DNA matches it firmly. A row's size may be missing; if present it is once, few, many or a size class.

TRBJ1-1 | TRBD1 | TRBV7-9 | NA | CASSSGQGILDEAFF | TGTGCCAGCAGCTCGGGACAGGGAATTTTGGATGAAGCTTTCTTT
TRBJ2-2 | TRBD2 | TRBV4-1 | NA | CASSQDQGLGGELFF | TGCGCCAGCAGCCAAGATCAGGGACTAGGCGGGGAGCTGTTTTTT
TRBJ2-5 | NA | TRBV5-1 | NA | CASSLGGLMRETQYF | TGCGCCAGCAGCTTGGGGGGGCTGATGCGAGAGACCCAGTACTTC
TRBJ1-6 | NA | TRBV7-9 | NA | CASSLLRKGMHSPLHF | TGTGCCAGCAGCCTCCTTAGAAAGGGGATGCATTCACCCCTCCACTTT
TRBJ2-5 | TRBD2 | TRBV6-5 | NA | CASSNSGVRETQYF | TGTGCCAGCAGTAATAGCGGGGTCCGGGAGACCCAGTACTTC
TRBJ1-3 | NA | TRBV25-1 | NA | CASSEFGGPGNTIYF | TGTGCCAGCAGTGAATTCGGGGGGCCCGGAAACACCATATATTTT
TRBJ2-2 | TRBD2 | TRBV4-1 | NA | CASSQTSGRITGELFF | TGCGCCAGCAGCCAAACTAGCGGGAGAATAACCGGGGAGCTGTTTTTT
TRBJ2-6 | TRBD2 | TRBV5-5 | NA | CASSSLIGLAGVSGANVLTF | TGTGCCAGCAGCTCGCTGATAGGCCTAGCGGGAGTGTCTGGGGCCAACGTCCTGACTTTC
TRBJ1-2 | NA | TRBV19 | once | CASMDPGRGNYGYTF | TGTGCCAGTATGGACCCTGGGAGGGGTAACTATGGCTACACCTTC
TRBJ1-2 | NA | TRBV13 | few | CASSLGSGGYTF | TGTGCCAGCAGCTTAGGTTCGGGAGGCTACACCTTC
TRBJ2-7 | TRBD1 | TRBV5-1 | NA | CASSNLTYLPIPGTVYEQYF | TGCGCCAGCAGCAATCTTACTTATCTGCCCATCCCAGGGACAGTCTACGAGCAGTACTTC
TRBJ1-5 | NA | TRBV27 | NA | CASSLYGTLNYQPQHF | TGTGCCAGCAGTTTATACGGGACACTCAACTATCAGCCCCAGCATTTT
TRBJ1-3 | NA | TRBV1 | NA | CTSSLGTGMGDSGNTIYF | TGCACCAGCAGCCTCGGCACAGGGATGGGAGACTCTGGAAACACCATATATTTT
TRBJ2-2 | NA | TRBV11-3 | few | CASSPLNTGELFF | TGTGCCAGCAGCCCTTTGAACACCGGGGAGCTGTTTTTT
TRBJ2-7 | NA | TRBV7-3 | NA | CASSPGLGFYEQYF | TGTGCCAGCAGCCCAGGACTGGGGTTTTACGAGCAGTACTTC
TRBJ2-5 | NA | TRBV13 | NA | CASSPPLGRQETQYF | TGTGCCAGCAGTCCCCCCCTAGGGAGGCAAGAGACCCAGTACTTC
TRBJ2-1 | NA | TRBV4-2 | NA | CASSPGKGVGEANEQFF | TGTGCCAGCAGCCCAGGGAAAGGGGTGGGGGAGGCCAATGAGCAGTTCTTC
TRBJ2-3 | NA | TRBV6-5 | NA | CASSYYGGGHTDTQYF | TGTGCCAGCAGTTACTACGGCGGGGGCCACACAGATACGCAGTATTTT
TRBJ2-3 | TRBD2 | TRBV7-8 | NA | CASSDGLANTDTQYF | TGTGCCAGCAGCGATGGACTAGCGAACACAGATACGCAGTATTTT
TRBJ1-1 | NA | TRBV2 | NA | CASTYQGLENTEAFF | TGTGCCAGCACCTACCAGGGTTTGGAAAACACTGAAGCTTTCTTT
TRBJ1-6 | NA | TRBV10-2 | NA | CASSTGSQRPLHF | TGCGCCAGCAGTACCGGGTCCCAGAGACCCCTCCACTTT
TRBJ2-2 | NA | TRBV5-1 | NA | CASSPAGLAGELFF | TGCGCCAGCAGCCCTGCCGGGTTGGCCGGGGAGCTGTTTTTT
TRBJ2-5 | NA | TRBV7-7 | NA | CASSLKETQYF | TGTGCTAGCAGCCTAAAAGAGACCCAGTACTTC
TRBJ2-7 | TRBD2 | TRBV5-1 | NA | CASPDSGGPYEQYF | TGCGCCAGCCCAGATAGCGGGGGCCCCTACGAGCAGTACTTC
TRBJ1-1 | NA | TRBV29-1 | NA | CSVEDRVTEAEAFF | TGCAGCGTTGAAGACAGGGTTACCGAAGCTGAAGCTTTCTTT
TRBJ1-1 | TRBD1 | TRBV6-6 | few | CASDRGVGTEAFF | TGTGCCAGCGACAGGGGAGTGGGGACTGAAGCTTTCTTT
TRBJ1-3 | NA | TRBV7-8 | once | CASSLEGGSGNTIYF | TGTGCCAGCAGCTTAGAGGGAGGGTCTGGAAACACCATATATTTT
TRBJ2-2 | TRBD1 | TRBV19 | NA | CASNDRAVGGELFF | TGTGCCAGTAATGACAGGGCCGTGGGCGGGGAGCTGTTTTTT
TRBJ2-6 | TRBD1 | TRBV5-1 | NA | CASSLTGVSSGANVLTF | TGCGCCAGCAGCCTTACAGGGGTCAGCTCTGGGGCCAACGTCCTGACTTTC
TRBJ2-7 | TRBD2 | TRBV5-1 | NA | CASSLLAGGPYEQYF | TGCGCCAGCAGCTTACTAGCGGGAGGGCCATACGAGCAGTACTTC
TRBJ2-7 | NA | TRBV19 | NA | CASNQPGLSYEQYF | TGTGCCAGTAACCAACCGGGACTCTCCTACGAGCAGTACTTC
TRBJ2-7 | TRBD2 | TRBV30 | NA | CAWSVGLAGGLFVGEQYF | TGTGCCTGGAGTGTGGGACTAGCGGGAGGACTCTTCGTAGGCGAGCAGTACTTC
TRBJ2-3 | TRBD2 | TRBV12-5 | NA | CASGLTRGGLAGQYF | TGTGCTAGTGGTTTGACACGGGGGGGACTAGCGGGACAGTATTTT
TRBJ1-1 | NA | TRBV7-5 | NA | CARSLGGQLQAFF | TGTGCCAGAAGCTTGGGCGGACAGTTGCAAGCTTTCTTT
TRBJ2-2 | TRBD1 | TRBV4-1 | NA | CASSPQGVNTGELFF | TGCGCCAGCAGCCCCCAGGGGGTCAACACCGGGGAGCTGTTTTTT
TRBJ1-2 | NA | TRBV7-6 | NA | CASSLSPGVGDNYGYTF | TGTGCCAGCAGCTTATCCCCCGGGGTCGGAGATAACTATGGCTACACCTTC
TRBJ2-1 | TRBD1 | TRBV6-1 | NA | CASSGEQGARYNEQFF | TGTGCCAGCAGTGGGGAACAGGGGGCGCGTTACAATGAGCAGTTCTTC
TRBJ1-4 | TRBD1 | TRBV5-1 | NA | CASSRGQLATNEKLFF | TGCGCCAGCAGCAGGGGACAGCTTGCAACTAATGAAAAACTGTTTTTT
TRBJ2-1 | TRBD1 | TRBV2 | NA | CASSLTGQELNYNEQFF | TGTGCCAGCAGTTTAACTGGACAGGAATTAAATTACAATGAGCAGTTCTTC
TRBJ2-5 | TRBD1 | TRBV15 | NA | CATSRGRGGLVETQYF | TGTGCCACCAGCAGGGGGAGAGGGGGCTTGGTGGAGACCCAGTACTTC
TRBJ2-2 | TRBD2 | TRBV5-1 | NA | CASSLLVLSGRNTGELFF | TGCGCCAGCAGCTTGTTGGTTTTGAGCGGGAGGAACACCGGGGAGCTGTTTTTT
TRBJ2-3 | TRBD2 | TRBV5-1 | NA | CASATPAGGLADTQYF | TGCGCCAGCGCCACGCCTGCGGGAGGGCTGGCAGATACGCAGTATTTT